The T cell receptor beta chain under discussion was sequenced for a study of cytomegalovirus exposure and HLA in healthy donors. Worth noting for this clone: Its target is unknown.

TCRdb keeps only in-frame clones here, not all; method: immunoSEQ multiplex PCR. The sample lists about 240,000 clones; around 88% were seen once. Whole-study findings and limits: Generally TCR sequences proved uncommon, though certain public TCRs appeared in numerous donors. With high specificity and sensitivity, the classifier reportedly diagnosed cytomegalovirus status. Specific recognition of CMV antigens was confirmed in vitro for a few chains (all CMV-associated). It was fewer than 200 TCR beta chains that were listed as cytomegalovirus-associated.

This receptor was taken from a woman in her thirties in good health and CMV-seropositive. Sequenced: PBMCs.

CDR3 DNA sequence: TGTGCCAGCAGCTTACGGCGGGGTCGCGATCAGCCCCAGCATTTT. It translates to CASSLRRGRDQPQHF. The chain links TRBV11-2 to TRBJ1-5; no firm D call. Germline CDR1 is SGHAT and CDR2 is FQNNGV. The V and J ends lost 2 bases and 5 bases respectively, with 13 bases between them. The CDR3 runs 15 residues. Looking up the rest from reference TRBV11-2 and TRBJ1-5 gives the full variable domain: EAGVAQSPRYKIIEKRQSVAFWCNPISGHATLYWYQQILGQGPKLLIQFQNNGVVDDSQLPKDRFSAERLKGVDSTLKIQPAKLEDSAVYLCASSLRRGRDQPQHFGDGTRLSIL.